A single sample is the source of the 12 T cell receptor beta chains below, sequenced in a study of technical replicates of blood from a handful of donors. The protocol was immunoSEQ multiplex PCR, while the TCRdb copy is restricted to in-frame clones and leaves out a portion. The profile shows approximately 79,000 clones, about 97% of them singletons. Sequencing was done on a sample of T cells isolated from PBMCs. The source is a human donor in good health.

The gene calls are TRBV7-9 and TRBJ2-3; D may be TRBD2 (5 bases). Germline CDR1 and CDR2: SEHNR and FQNEAQ (reference sequence). The CDR3 loop spans 12 amino acids. Trimming pared 5 bases from V and 9 bases from J, leaving 12 bases between. In nucleotides, the CDR3 is TGTGCCAGCAGCCTCGGGGAGTTCACGCAGTATTTT. Translating gives CASSLGEFTQYF.

The J gene is TRBJ2-7, the V gene TRBV2; a weak D match, TRBD2 (5 bases). Trimming took 0 bases from V and 4 from J, leaving 10 bases between them. CDR3 length equals 14 residues. Per the germline V gene, CDR1 is SNHLY and CDR2 is FYNNEI. The CDR3 DNA is TGTGCCAGCAGTGAAGCGAGGGCAGAATACGAGCAGTACTTC. This sequence encodes CASSEARAEYEQYF.

This chain uses TRBV19 with TRBJ2-7; 8 nucleotides line up with TRBD2. CDR1 and CDR2 from the germline V gene are LNHDA and SQIVND (reference sequence). The CDR3 sequence is 15 residues long. The V and J ends lost 3 bases and 3 bases, in that order; junction bases with no gene match: 7. The CDR3 reads CASSIGGRYSYEQYF. DNA for the CDR3: TGTGCCAGTAGTATTGGCGGGAGGTACAGCTACGAGCAGTACTTC.

V is TRBV5-5 and J is TRBJ2-7, with 8 bases matching TRBD2. The germline CDR1 and CDR2 sequences are SGHKS and YYEKEE (reference sequence). The V gene end was trimmed by 0 bases and the J gene end by 5 bases; junction bases not matched to a gene: 7. The CDR3 length is 15 residues. CDR3 protein: CASSLEQREIHEQYF. The DNA for the CDR3 is TGTGCCAGCAGCTTGGAGCAGCGGGAGATCCACGAGCAGTACTTC.

This chain connects TRBV6-4 to TRBJ2-5; 11 nucleotides match TRBD2. The CDR3 runs to 16 residues. Losses at the gene ends were 4 bases for V and 4 bases for J; bases not matched to a gene: 8. Germline assignment: CDR1 MRHNA and CDR2 SNTAGT. CDR3 amino acids: CASSVISGRVLETQYF. CDR3 coding DNA: TGTGCCAGCAGTGTAATTAGCGGGAGGGTCTTAGAGACCCAGTACTTC.

The rearrangement joins TRBV27 to TRBJ1-5; D remains unclear. V lost 3 bases to trimming and J lost 1 base, with 7 bases between them. CDR1 MNHEY and CDR2 SMNVEV come from the germline V gene (reference sequence). The CDR3 extends over 14 amino acids. The CDR3 here is CASSLFASNQPQHF. The CDR3 nucleotides are TGTGCCAGCAGTTTGTTTGCGAGCAATCAGCCCCAGCATTTT.

J is TRBJ2-2 and V is TRBV6-6; tentatively, D is TRBD2 (5 bases). The CDR3 has 14 amino acids. The germline V gene encodes CDR1 MNHNY and CDR2 SVGAGI (reference sequence). Trimming removed 2 bases at V and 1 base at J, with 5 bases between. CDR3 bases: TGTGCCAGCAGTTACCGGGGGAACACCGGGGAGCTGTTTTTT. Protein: CASSYRGNTGELFF.

The chain couples TRBV28 to TRBJ1-5, with D maybe TRBD1 (6 bases). Germline V gene data show CDR1 as MDHEN and CDR2 as SYDVKM. The CDR3 loop spans 16 amino acids. The V and J ends lost 4 bases and 4 bases respectively, with 17 bases between them. The DNA for the CDR3 is TGTGCCAGCAGTTCAGGGGTAGCAGGTTTTAATCAGCCCCAGCATTTT. It encodes CASSSGVAGFNQPQHF.

This chain joins TRBV11-2 and TRBJ1-1; 7 nucleotides align to TRBD1. CDR3 length: 15 amino acids. The V and J ends lost 5 bases and 4 bases, in that order; junction bases with no gene match: 10. Germline assignment: CDR1 SGHAT and CDR2 FQNNGV. DNA of the CDR3: TGTGCCAGCAGCCAGACAGGGTTTGGGGCCACTGAAGCTTTCTTT. Translated: CASSQTGFGATEAFF.

This clone was found a few times. The chain links TRBV6-1 to TRBJ1-5; TRBD1 is a possible D gene (6 bases). The CDR3 spans 13 residues. V was cut by 8 bases and J by 5 bases, with 13 bases left in between. CDR1 is MNHNS, CDR2 SASEGT, per germline. As DNA, the CDR3 is TGTGCCAGCCACAGGGTAGAATATCAGCCCCAGCATTTT. Encoded protein: CASHRVEYQPQHF.

Of note for this clone: A read error may produce the germline difference seen at one junction end. This chain uses TRBV10-3 with TRBJ2-1; 13 bases are a match to TRBD2. Germline CDR1 and CDR2: ENHRY and SYGVKD. This CDR3 has 15 amino acids. CDR3: CAIGGGLAGSNGQFF. The CDR3 nucleotides are TGTGCCATCGGGGGGGGACTAGCGGGAAGTAATGGGCAGTTCTTC.

The rearrangement joins TRBV5-8 to TRBJ2-3; weak D call: TRBD1 (5 bases). The CDR3 is 15 residues long. The germline CDR1 and CDR2 sequences are SGHTS and YDEGEE. V gave up 2 bases and J gave up 5 bases, with 15 bases separating them. The CDR3 loop is CASSLVRQWGDTQYF. In DNA form, the CDR3 reads TGTGCCAGCAGCTTAGTCCGACAGTGGGGAGATACGCAGTATTTT.